These T cell receptor beta chains were read from a single sample in a study of cytomegalovirus exposure and HLA in healthy donors. Profiled with immunoSEQ multiplex PCR; TCRdb holds only in-frame clones, not every one. The table lists about 150,000 clones, around 79% of them singletons. The sample consisted of PBMCs. The source of these receptors is a man aged 25-40 years in good health and CMV-seropositive. Each CDR3 is given with its conserved first and last residue. D genes are given only for firm matches. Clone size is stated in some rows and not others, as once, few, many or a class when expanded.

CDR3 protein: CSVEKSAGFKDEQFF; CDR3 DNA: TGCAGCGTTGAGAAGTCGGCAGGGTTTAAGGATGAGCAGTTCTTC; V gene: TRBV29-1; clone size: few; D gene: .; J gene: TRBJ2-1
CDR3 protein: CASSSYTVLYGYTF; CDR3 DNA: TGTGCCAGCAGCTCCTATACAGTTCTCTATGGCTACACCTTC; V gene: TRBV5-6; clone size: few; D gene: .; J gene: TRBJ1-2
CDR3 protein: CSSSPGGETQYF; CDR3 DNA: TGTTCCAGCAGCCCTGGGGGGGAGACCCAGTACTTC; V gene: TRBV7-9; clone size: .; D gene: .; J gene: TRBJ2-5
CDR3 protein: CASSLGTSGPTDTQYF; CDR3 DNA: TGCGCCAGCAGCTTGGGGACTAGCGGCCCCACAGATACGCAGTATTTT; V gene: TRBV5-1; clone size: .; D gene: TRBD2; J gene: TRBJ2-3
CDR3 protein: CASSVDGRFDEQYF; CDR3 DNA: TGTGCCAGCAGCGTAGACGGGAGATTCGACGAGCAGTACTTC; V gene: TRBV9; clone size: .; D gene: .; J gene: TRBJ2-7
CDR3 protein: CASSPDSIQETQYF; CDR3 DNA: TGTGCCAGTAGCCCGGACTCGATCCAAGAGACCCAGTACTTC; V gene: TRBV19; clone size: few; D gene: .; J gene: TRBJ2-5
CDR3 protein: CASSVPGLAGNKGETQYF; CDR3 DNA: TGTGCCAGCAGCGTCCCGGGACTAGCGGGAAATAAGGGAGAGACCCAGTACTTC; V gene: TRBV11-2; clone size: .; D gene: TRBD2; J gene: TRBJ2-5
CDR3 protein: CASSEVAGYQPQHF; CDR3 DNA: TGTGCCAGCAGTGAAGTGGCAGGGTATCAGCCCCAGCATTTT; V gene: TRBV2; clone size: .; D gene: .; J gene: TRBJ1-5
CDR3 protein: CASSPGGGSYNEQFF; CDR3 DNA: TGTGCCAGCAGCCCCGGTGGTGGCTCCTACAATGAGCAGTTCTTC; V gene: TRBV11-3; clone size: few; D gene: .; J gene: TRBJ2-1
CDR3 protein: CASSVSAGSREQYF; CDR3 DNA: TGTGCCAGCAGTGTCTCCGCCGGGAGCAGGGAGCAGTACTTC; V gene: TRBV27; clone size: .; D gene: .; J gene: TRBJ2-7
CDR3 protein: CASSDGGGSYNEQFF; CDR3 DNA: TGTGCCAGCAGTGATGGGGGGGGCTCCTACAATGAGCAGTTCTTC; V gene: TRBV6-1; clone size: once; D gene: TRBD2; J gene: TRBJ2-1
CDR3 protein: CASSFRASGAYEQYF; CDR3 DNA: TGTGCCAGCAGTTTTAGGGCTAGCGGGGCCTACGAGCAGTACTTC; V gene: TRBV27; clone size: once; D gene: TRBD2; J gene: TRBJ2-7
CDR3 protein: CASRPDSSTGKLFF; CDR3 DNA: TGTGCCAGCAGACCAGACAGTTCGACCGGAAAACTGTTTTTT; V gene: TRBV6-5; clone size: .; D gene: .; J gene: TRBJ1-4
CDR3 protein: CASSLSGGPPSGANVLTF; CDR3 DNA: TGTGCCAGCAGCTTGAGCGGGGGGCCGCCCTCTGGGGCCAACGTCCTGACTTTC; V gene: TRBV7-9; clone size: few; D gene: TRBD2; J gene: TRBJ2-6
CDR3 protein: CASSLGGSGEQFF; CDR3 DNA: TGTGCCAGCAGCTTAGGAGGGAGTGGTGAGCAGTTCTTC; V gene: TRBV7-9; clone size: .; D gene: .; J gene: TRBJ2-1
CDR3 protein: CASSEYGEGQPQHF; CDR3 DNA: TGTGCCAGCAGTGAATATGGGGAGGGGCAGCCCCAGCATTTT; V gene: TRBV25-1; clone size: .; D gene: .; J gene: TRBJ1-5
CDR3 protein: CASSLAWWTEAFF; CDR3 DNA: TGTGCCAGCAGCTTGGCCTGGTGGACAGAGGCTTTCTTT; V gene: TRBV5-6; clone size: .; D gene: .; J gene: TRBJ1-1
CDR3 protein: CASSMTGDAGYGYTF; CDR3 DNA: TGTGCCAGCAGTATGACAGGGGACGCGGGCTATGGCTACACCTTC; V gene: TRBV6-5; clone size: .; D gene: TRBD1; J gene: TRBJ1-2
CDR3 protein: CASSATSGFYNEQFF; CDR3 DNA: TGTGCCAGCAGTGCAACTAGCGGGTTCTACAATGAGCAGTTCTTC; V gene: TRBV6-1; clone size: .; D gene: TRBD2; J gene: TRBJ2-1
CDR3 protein: CASSLGGGLQGEQFF; CDR3 DNA: TGTGCCAGCAGCTTAGGCGGGGGGCTTCAGGGGGAGCAGTTCTTC; V gene: TRBV11-2; clone size: .; D gene: TRBD2; J gene: TRBJ2-1
CDR3 protein: CASSPPFDNEAFF; CDR3 DNA: TGTGCCAGCTCACCACCGTTTGACAACGAAGCTTTCTTT; V gene: TRBV18; clone size: .; D gene: .; J gene: TRBJ1-1
CDR3 protein: CASSYSGQGVNGYTF; CDR3 DNA: TGTGCCAGCAGTTACTCGGGACAGGGAGTAAATGGCTACACCTTC; V gene: TRBV6-5; clone size: .; D gene: TRBD1; J gene: TRBJ1-2
CDR3 protein: CATSPPGTDYSNQPQHF; CDR3 DNA: TGTGCCACCAGCCCACCCGGGACAGACTATAGCAATCAGCCCCAGCATTTT; V gene: TRBV15; clone size: .; D gene: TRBD1; J gene: TRBJ1-5
CDR3 protein: CASSLSSTITYEQYF; CDR3 DNA: TGTGCCAGCAGTTTATCGTCCACAATAACCTACGAGCAGTACTTC; V gene: TRBV27; clone size: .; D gene: .; J gene: TRBJ2-7
CDR3 protein: CASSVDRVNQPQHF; CDR3 DNA: TGTGCCAGCAGTGTGGACAGGGTCAATCAGCCCCAGCATTTT; V gene: TRBV6-1; clone size: .; D gene: TRBD1; J gene: TRBJ1-5
CDR3 protein: CASSLGVSGVGQPQHF; CDR3 DNA: TGTGCCAGCAGCTTAGGAGTATCAGGGGTTGGTCAGCCCCAGCATTTT; V gene: TRBV7-2; clone size: .; D gene: .; J gene: TRBJ1-5